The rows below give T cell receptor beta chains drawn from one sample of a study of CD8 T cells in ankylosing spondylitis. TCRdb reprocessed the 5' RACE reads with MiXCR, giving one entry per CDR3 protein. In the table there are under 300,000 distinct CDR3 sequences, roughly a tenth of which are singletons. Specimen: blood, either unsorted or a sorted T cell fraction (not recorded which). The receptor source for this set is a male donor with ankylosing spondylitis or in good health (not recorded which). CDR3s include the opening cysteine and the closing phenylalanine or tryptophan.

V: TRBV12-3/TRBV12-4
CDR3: CASSPGRGKENYGYTF

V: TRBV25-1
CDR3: CASSDLPGTGELFF

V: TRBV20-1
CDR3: CSARDPQRNQPQHF

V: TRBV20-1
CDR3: CSASRLASSYNEQFF

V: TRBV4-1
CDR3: CASSLNQGVTEAFF

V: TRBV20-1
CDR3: CSARPGTSEQFF

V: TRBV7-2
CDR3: CASSPLTGGFNGYTF

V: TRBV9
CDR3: CASSAYYREEAEAFF

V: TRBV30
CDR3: CAWSVGGYQPQHF

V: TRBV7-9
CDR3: CASSSTSGTYEQYF

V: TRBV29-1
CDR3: CSVQVASGNTIYF

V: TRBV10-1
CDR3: CASSEGLADLGYEQYF

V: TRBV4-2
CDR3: CASSQGVMSSYEQYF

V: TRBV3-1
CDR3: CASSQSSGALNEQFF

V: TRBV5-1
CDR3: CASSLDQNTGELFF

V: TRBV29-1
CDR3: CSVADRVGGEQFF

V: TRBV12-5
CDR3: CASGPGTAFYEQYF

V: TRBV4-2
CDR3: CASSQGMRGSITKNIQYF

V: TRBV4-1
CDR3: CASSHRGGEELFF

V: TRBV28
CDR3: CASSSPRGVYGYTF

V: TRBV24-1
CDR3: CATSDWAGGYTF

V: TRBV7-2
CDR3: CASSSRQADGYTF

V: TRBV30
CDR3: CAWRGVYNEQFF

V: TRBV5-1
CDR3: CASSPPTGAKSYEQYF

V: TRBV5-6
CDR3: CASSLGRDYDNEQFF

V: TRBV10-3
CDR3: CAISPGTVPDTQYF

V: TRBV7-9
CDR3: CASSLRSYTDTQYF

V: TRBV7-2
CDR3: CASSLTGTSYQPQHF

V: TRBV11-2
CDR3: CASSLDLGEQFF

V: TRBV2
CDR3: CASRRGPPHTDTQYF

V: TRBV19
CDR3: CASKEVEGNTEAFF

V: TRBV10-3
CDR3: CAISASSGANVLTF

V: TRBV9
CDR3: CASSVTTGRFNEQFF

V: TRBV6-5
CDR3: CASSSQGPQPQHF

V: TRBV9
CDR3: CASSVGTSGGGQETQYF